This TCR beta chain stems from a study of PD-1 blockade in classical Hodgkin lymphoma. Germline V lookup: CDR1 SGHTA, CDR2 FQGNSA. The CDR3 extends over 17 amino acids. The V and J ends lost 0 bases and 0 bases respectively, with 14 bases between them. Following autologous stem cell transplantation, relapse occurred in every patient, and exposure to brentuximab vedotin varied. Produced via immunoSEQ multiplex PCR; TCRdb's table is partial and in-frame only. The sample carries 25,000 to 30,000 clones, about four fifths recorded once. Sequenced material: peripheral blood mononuclear cells (PBMCs), taken before the second cycle of nivolumab. This rearrangement joins TRBV7-2 to TRBJ1-1, with TRBD1 as a possible D gene (5 bases). This sequence originates from a human donor with classical Hodgkin lymphoma. The CDR3 reads CASSLAPGGGMNTEAFF. CDR3 in DNA: TGTGCCAGCAGCTTAGCGCCCGGGGGAGGCATGAACACTGAAGCTTTCTTT.